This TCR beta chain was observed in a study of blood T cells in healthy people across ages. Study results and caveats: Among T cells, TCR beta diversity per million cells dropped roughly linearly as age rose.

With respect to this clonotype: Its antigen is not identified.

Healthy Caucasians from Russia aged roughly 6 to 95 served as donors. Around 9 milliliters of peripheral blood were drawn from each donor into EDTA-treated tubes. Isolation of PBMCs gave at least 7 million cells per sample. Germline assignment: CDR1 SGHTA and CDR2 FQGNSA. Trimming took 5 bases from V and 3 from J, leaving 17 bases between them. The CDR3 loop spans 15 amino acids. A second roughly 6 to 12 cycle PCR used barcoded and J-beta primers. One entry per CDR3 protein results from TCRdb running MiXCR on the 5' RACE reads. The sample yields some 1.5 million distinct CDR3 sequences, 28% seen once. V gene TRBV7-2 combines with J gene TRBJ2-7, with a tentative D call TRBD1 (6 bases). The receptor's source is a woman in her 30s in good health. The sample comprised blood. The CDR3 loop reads CASSPEWGLIYEQYF. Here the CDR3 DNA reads TGTGCCAGCAGCCCAGAGTGGGGGCTCATCTACGAGCAGTACTTC.